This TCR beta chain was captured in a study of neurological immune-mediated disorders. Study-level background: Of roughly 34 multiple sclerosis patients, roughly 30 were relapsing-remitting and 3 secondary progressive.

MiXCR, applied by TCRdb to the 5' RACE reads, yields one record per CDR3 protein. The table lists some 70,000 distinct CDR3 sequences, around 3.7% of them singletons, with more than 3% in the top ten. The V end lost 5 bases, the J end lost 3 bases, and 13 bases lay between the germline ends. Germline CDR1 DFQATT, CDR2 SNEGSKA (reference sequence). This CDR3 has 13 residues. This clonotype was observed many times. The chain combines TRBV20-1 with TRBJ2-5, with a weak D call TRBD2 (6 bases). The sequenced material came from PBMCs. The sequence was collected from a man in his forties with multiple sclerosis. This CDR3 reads CSAGLGGEETQYF. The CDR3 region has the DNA TGCAGTGCTGGCCTCGGGGGTGAAGAGACCCAGTACTTC.